Below are 19 T cell receptor beta chains sequenced from a single sample in a study of T cells in tuberculosis. Repertoires were generated with immunoSEQ multiplex PCR, while TCRdb's copy carries only in-frame clones and drops some. The data show over 30,000 clones, with around 97% seen just once and 6.2% held by the top ten. Sequencing was performed on PBMCs. These receptors all come from a donor aged 10 to 29 with latent tuberculosis or without tuberculosis infection.

The chain links TRBV4-1 to TRBJ1-3, with a possible D match to TRBD1 (5 bases). This CDR3 has 17 amino acids. Per the germline V gene, CDR1 is MGHRA and CDR2 is YSYEKL. V lost 1 base, J lost 4 bases, and 17 bases lay in between. The CDR3 is CASSQAVPGLKGNTIYF. DNA of the CDR3: TGCGCCAGCAGCCAAGCTGTGCCAGGGCTGAAAGGAAACACCATATATTTT.

This sequence joins TRBV19 and TRBJ2-1; perhaps TRBD1 as D (6 bases). Germline-derived CDR1 and CDR2 are LNHDA and SQIVND (reference sequence). V was trimmed by 3 bases and J by 0 bases, leaving 9 bases between them. The CDR3 consists of 15 residues. CDR3 loop: CASSIARGSYNEQFF. The DNA of the CDR3 is TGTGCCAGTAGTATTGCCAGGGGCTCCTACAATGAGCAGTTCTTC.

The chain uses TRBV19 and TRBJ1-5; D possibly corresponds to TRBD1 (5 bases). The CDR3 spans 12 residues. The germline gives CDR1 LNHDA, CDR2 SQIVND (reference sequence). Trimming left V 5 bases short and J 9 bases short, with 11 bases between. This chain's CDR3 is CASSPMGGPQHF. CDR3 DNA: TGTGCCAGTAGTCCCATGGGGGGGCCCCAGCATTTT.

The V and J genes are TRBV25-1 and TRBJ1-2; 10 bases align to TRBD1. The CDR3 loop spans 15 amino acids. Germline CDR1 MGHDK, CDR2 SYGVNS. Unmatched junction bases numbered 8, after V lost 3 bases and J lost 7 bases. The CDR3 here is CASSDTRTGGGGYTF. For the CDR3, the DNA is TGTGCCAGCAGTGATACCCGGACAGGGGGAGGTGGCTACACCTTC.

Only one count was recorded for this clone. This chain links TRBV5-5 with TRBJ1-1; D is uncertain. The CDR3 extends over 16 amino acids. V dropped 0 bases and J dropped 1 base, with 13 bases sitting between them. Germline V gene data show CDR1 as SGHKS and CDR2 as YYEKEE (reference sequence). The CDR3 loop reads CASSLAGSSGNTEAFF. CDR3 bases: TGTGCCAGCAGCTTGGCGGGGAGCAGTGGGAACACTGAAGCTTTCTTT.

This chain uses TRBV12-5 with TRBJ1-2; D call uncertain. Trimming removed 1 base at V and 2 bases at J, with 5 bases between. The CDR3 runs to 13 residues. Per germline, CDR1 LGHNT and CDR2 FRNRAP. For the CDR3, the DNA is TGTGCTAGTGGTTTGGGACAAAACTATGGCTACACCTTC. Its protein product is CASGLGQNYGYTF. Full variable domain (rest looked up from reference TRBV12-5 and TRBJ1-2): DARVTQTPRHKVTEMGQEVTMRCQPILGHNTVFWYRQTMMQGLELLAYFRNRAPLDDSGMPKDRFSAEMPDATLATLKIQPSEPRDSAVYFCASGLGQNYGYTFGSGTRLTVV.

The chain recombines TRBV11-2 with TRBJ1-4, with 8 positions matching TRBD1. CDR1 is SGHAT, CDR2 FQNNGV, per germline. The CDR3 extends over 15 amino acids. The V and J ends lost 5 bases and 6 bases, in that order; junction bases with no gene match: 8. The CDR3 sequence: CASSPRQGSHEKLFF. The CDR3 nucleotides are TGTGCCAGCAGCCCAAGACAGGGGTCGCATGAAAAACTGTTTTTT.

The rearrangement joins TRBV4-2 to TRBJ2-3; tentative D call: TRBD2 (6 bases). CDR1 LGHNA and CDR2 YNFKEQ come from the germline V gene. Deletions cut 0 bases from V and 2 bases from J, with 12 bases between. The CDR3 covers 16 residues. The CDR3, as DNA: TGTGCCAGCAGCCAAGATCAGGCGGGACTCACAGATACGCAGTATTTT. It translates to CASSQDQAGLTDTQYF.

The chain is built from TRBV18 and TRBJ2-7; D is possibly TRBD2 (6 bases). The ends were cut back, 5 bases at V and 3 bases at J, with 14 bases in the middle. This CDR3 contains 14 residues. The germline gives CDR1 KGHSH, CDR2 LQKENI. CDR3 in amino acids: CASSANSGFYEQYF. The CDR3 nucleotides read TGTGCCAGCTCAGCAAATAGCGGATTCTACGAGCAGTACTTC.

The CDR3 DNA sequence: TGCGCCAGCACCCCAAGGACAGGGTTGGATGGCTACACCTTC. It specifies CASTPRTGLDGYTF. The chain is built from TRBV5-1 and TRBJ1-2; 8 bases line up with TRBD1. V shed 6 bases, J shed 6 bases, and the junction held 10 bases outside the gene matches. Germline V gene sequence: CDR1 SGHRS, CDR2 YFSETQ. CDR3 length equals 14 residues.

The chain is built from TRBV20-1 and TRBJ1-2; 7 bases align to TRBD1. CDR1 DFQATT and CDR2 SNEGSKA come from the germline V gene (reference sequence). The J segment lost 7 bases and the V segment lost 5 bases, leaving 4 bases of the junction unmatched. The CDR3 length is 11 residues. CDR3 coding DNA: TGCAGTGCTGAGGACAGGCCTGGCTACACCTTC. Translated: CSAEDRPGYTF.

V usage is TRBV4-1 and J usage is TRBJ2-4, with D hard to call. CDR3 size: 13 residues. The germline gives CDR1 MGHRA, CDR2 YSYEKL. V was clipped by 1 base and J by 9 bases, with 10 bases between them. The CDR3 DNA sequence: TGCGCCAGCAGCCAAGTGGTTGAGCGCATTCAGTACTTC. This codes for CASSQVVERIQYF.

The chain carries TRBV5-1 and TRBJ2-5, with no clear D. Germline V gives CDR1 SGHRS, CDR2 YFSETQ. Trimming took off 1 base at V and 5 bases at J, with 12 bases between the two ends. The CDR3 covers 14 residues. The DNA of the CDR3 is TGCGCCAGCAGCTTGAGTGCGGTCCGGGAGACCCAGTACTTC. Translated: CASSLSAVRETQYF. Looking up the rest from reference TRBV5-1 and TRBJ2-5 gives the full variable domain: KAGVTQTPRYLIKTRGQQVTLSCSPISGHRSVSWYQQTPGQGLQFLFEYFSETQRNKGNFPGRFSGRQFSNSRSEMNVSTLELGDSALYLCASSLSAVRETQYFGPGTRLLVL.

This chain links TRBV7-8 with TRBJ1-5; D remains unclear. The V end was cut by 1 base, the J end by 5 bases, with 6 bases between. From germline, CDR1 is SGHVS and CDR2 FQNEAQ. CDR3 length: 13 residues. CDR3 bases: TGTGCCAGCAGCTTAGTAGTAGATCAGCCCCAGCATTTT. As protein: CASSLVVDQPQHF.

This clone was detected once. The rearrangement joins TRBV7-3 to TRBJ1-5, with 12 bases fitting TRBD1. Trimming took 2 bases from V and 5 from J; bases not matched to a gene: 1. The CDR3 is 15 amino acids. Germline assignment: CDR1 SGHTA and CDR2 FQGTGA. The DNA for the CDR3 is TGTGCCAGCAGCTTAGGGACAGGGGGCGATCAGCCCCAGCATTTT. Encoded protein: CASSLGTGGDQPQHF. Complete variable domain (other parts from reference TRBV7-3 and TRBJ1-5): GAGVSQTPSNKVTEKGKYVELRCDPISGHTALYWYRQSLGQGPEFLIYFQGTGAADDSGLPNDRFFAVRPEGSVSTLKIQRTERGDSAVYLCASSLGTGGDQPQHFGDGTRLSIL.

V usage is TRBV5-8 and J usage is TRBJ2-2, with D possibly being TRBD2 (6 bases). With 3 bases removed from V and 2 bases from J, the gap between germline ends came to 14 bases. Germline CDR1 and CDR2: SGHTS and YDEGEE. The CDR3 covers 16 residues. In DNA form, the CDR3 reads TGTGCCAGCAGCTACGCGGGACGGACAAACACCGGGGAGCTGTTTTTT. Translation gives CASSYAGRTNTGELFF.

The chain joins TRBV5-5 to TRBJ2-5; the D is unclear. CDR1 and CDR2 from the germline V gene are SGHKS and YYEKEE (reference sequence). This CDR3 spans 14 amino acids. The V and J ends lost 0 bases and 5 bases respectively, with 11 bases between them. The CDR3 region has the DNA TGTGCCAGCAGCTTGGTATCTGGCTGGGAGACCCAGTACTTC. Translated, it gives CASSLVSGWETQYF.

V usage is TRBV7-8 and J usage is TRBJ1-3, with TRBD1 as a possible D gene (5 bases). The germline gives CDR1 SGHVS, CDR2 FQNEAQ. V was trimmed by 5 bases and J by 0 bases, leaving 11 bases between them. This CDR3 spans 15 amino acids. CDR3 protein: CASSAFQGSGNTIYF. In DNA, the CDR3 is TGTGCCAGCAGCGCATTTCAGGGCTCTGGAAACACCATATATTTT.

The chain carries TRBV7-6 and TRBJ2-7, with 10 bases matching TRBD2. CDR1 SGHVS and CDR2 FNYEAQ come from the germline V gene. The V and J ends lost 4 bases and 4 bases, in that order; junction bases with no gene match: 4. The CDR3 is made up of 14 amino acids. CDR3 DNA: TGTGCCAGCAGCTCCTCGACTAGCGGGTACGAGCAGTACTTC. Encoded protein: CASSSSTSGYEQYF.